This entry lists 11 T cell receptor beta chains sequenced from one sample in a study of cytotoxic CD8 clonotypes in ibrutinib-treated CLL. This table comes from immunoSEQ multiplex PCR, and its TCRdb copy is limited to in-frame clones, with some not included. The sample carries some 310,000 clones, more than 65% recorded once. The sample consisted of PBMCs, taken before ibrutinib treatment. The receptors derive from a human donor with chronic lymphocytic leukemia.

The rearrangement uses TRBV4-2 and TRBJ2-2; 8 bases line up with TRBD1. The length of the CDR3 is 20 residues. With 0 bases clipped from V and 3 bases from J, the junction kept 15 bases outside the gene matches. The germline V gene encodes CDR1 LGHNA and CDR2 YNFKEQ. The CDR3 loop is CASSQDRRTGPLGDTGELFF. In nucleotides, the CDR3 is TGTGCCAGCAGCCAAGATCGCAGGACAGGGCCCCTCGGGGACACCGGGGAGCTGTTTTTT.

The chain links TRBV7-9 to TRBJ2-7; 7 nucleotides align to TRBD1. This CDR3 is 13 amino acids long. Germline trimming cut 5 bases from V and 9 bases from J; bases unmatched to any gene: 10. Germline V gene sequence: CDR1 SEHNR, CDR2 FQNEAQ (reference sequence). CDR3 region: CASSPPTGNLQYF. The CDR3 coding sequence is TGTGCCAGCAGCCCACCGACAGGGAACTTGCAGTACTTC.

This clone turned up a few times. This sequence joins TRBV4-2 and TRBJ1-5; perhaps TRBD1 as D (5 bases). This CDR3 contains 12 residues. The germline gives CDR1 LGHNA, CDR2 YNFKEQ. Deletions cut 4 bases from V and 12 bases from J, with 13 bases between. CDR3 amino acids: CASSPPGGVQHF. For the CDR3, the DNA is TGTGCCAGCAGCCCCCCGGGGGGTGTCCAGCATTTT.

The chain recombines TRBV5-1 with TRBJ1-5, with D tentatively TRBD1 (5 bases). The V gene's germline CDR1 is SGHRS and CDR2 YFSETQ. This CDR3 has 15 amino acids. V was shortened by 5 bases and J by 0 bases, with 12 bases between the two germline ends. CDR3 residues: CASSYDSFSNQPQHF. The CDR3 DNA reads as TGCGCCAGCAGTTACGACAGCTTTAGCAATCAGCCCCAGCATTTT.

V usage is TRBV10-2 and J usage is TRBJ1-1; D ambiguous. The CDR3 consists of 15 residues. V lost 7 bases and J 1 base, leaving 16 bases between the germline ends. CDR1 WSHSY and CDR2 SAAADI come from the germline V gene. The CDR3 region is CASTISQAPNTEAFF. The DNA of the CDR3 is TGCGCCAGCACCATTTCCCAGGCCCCGAACACTGAAGCTTTCTTT.

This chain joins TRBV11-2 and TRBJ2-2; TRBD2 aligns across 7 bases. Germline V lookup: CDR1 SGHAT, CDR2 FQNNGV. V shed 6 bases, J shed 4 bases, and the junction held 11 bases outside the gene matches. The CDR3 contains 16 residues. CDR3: CASRVSPLAATGELFF. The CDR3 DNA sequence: TGTGCCAGCAGGGTTAGTCCTCTAGCGGCCACCGGGGAGCTGTTTTTT.

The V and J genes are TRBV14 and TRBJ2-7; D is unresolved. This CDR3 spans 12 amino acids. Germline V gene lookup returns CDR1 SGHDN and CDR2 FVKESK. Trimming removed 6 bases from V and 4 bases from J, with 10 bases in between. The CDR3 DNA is TGTGCCAGCAGTTATATCGGGTACGAGCAGTACTTC. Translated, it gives CASSYIGYEQYF.

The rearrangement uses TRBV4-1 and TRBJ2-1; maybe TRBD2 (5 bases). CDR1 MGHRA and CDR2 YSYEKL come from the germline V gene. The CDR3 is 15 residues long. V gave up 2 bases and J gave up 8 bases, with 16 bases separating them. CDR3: CASSQLPTTDYEQFF. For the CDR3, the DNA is TGCGCCAGCAGCCAACTCCCCACGACGGACTATGAGCAGTTCTTC.

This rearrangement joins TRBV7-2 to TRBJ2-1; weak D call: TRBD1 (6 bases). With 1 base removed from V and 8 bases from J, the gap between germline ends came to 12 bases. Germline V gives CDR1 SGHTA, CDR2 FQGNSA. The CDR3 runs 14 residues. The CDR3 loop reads CASSLGVRGDEQFF. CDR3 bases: TGTGCCAGCAGCTTAGGGGTCAGGGGCGATGAGCAGTTCTTC. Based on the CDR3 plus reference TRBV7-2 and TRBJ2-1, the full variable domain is GAGVSQSPSNKVTEKGKDVELRCDPISGHTALYWYRQSLGQGLEFLIYFQGNSAPDKSGLPSDRFSAERTGGSVSTLTIQRTQQEDSAVYLCASSLGVRGDEQFFGPGTRLTVL.

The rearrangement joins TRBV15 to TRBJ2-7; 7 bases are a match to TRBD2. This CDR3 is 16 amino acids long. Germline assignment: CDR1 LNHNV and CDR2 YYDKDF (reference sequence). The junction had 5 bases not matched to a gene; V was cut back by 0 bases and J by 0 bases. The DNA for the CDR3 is TGTGCCACCAGCAGAGATTTAGCGGGTAGCTCCTACGAGCAGTACTTC. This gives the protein CATSRDLAGSSYEQYF.

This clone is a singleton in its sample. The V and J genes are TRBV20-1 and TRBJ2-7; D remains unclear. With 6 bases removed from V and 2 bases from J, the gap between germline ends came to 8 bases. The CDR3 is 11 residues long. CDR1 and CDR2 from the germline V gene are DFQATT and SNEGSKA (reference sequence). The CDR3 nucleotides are TGCAGTGCAGGCCAGCCCTACGAGCAGTACTTC. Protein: CSAGQPYEQYF.